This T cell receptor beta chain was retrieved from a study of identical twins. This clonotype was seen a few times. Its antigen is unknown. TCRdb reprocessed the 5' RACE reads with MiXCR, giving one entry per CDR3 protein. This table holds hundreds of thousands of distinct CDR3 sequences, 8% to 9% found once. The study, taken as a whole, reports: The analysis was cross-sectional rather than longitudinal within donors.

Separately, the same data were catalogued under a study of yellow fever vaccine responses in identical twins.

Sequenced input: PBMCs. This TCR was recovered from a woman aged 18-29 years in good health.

Written as DNA, the CDR3 is TGCAGCGTTGTTGGGGCTAGCGGGAATTACGAGCAGTACTTC. This translates into CSVVGASGNYEQYF. The J gene is TRBJ2-7, the V gene TRBV29-1; TRBD2 matches 9 bases. The V segment lost 4 bases and the J segment 4 bases; nucleotides outside the gene matches: 8. This CDR3 is 14 amino acids long. Germline CDR1 reads SQVTM; CDR2 reads ANQGSEA.